This record covers a single T cell receptor beta chain. This CDR3 comprises 11 residues. V was cut by 6 bases and J by 8 bases, with 11 bases left in between. Looked up from germline, CDR1 is DFQATT and CDR2 is SNEGSKA (reference sequence). These data originate in a study of preoperative IRX-2 immunotherapy in early breast cancer. The table came from immunoSEQ multiplex PCR; TCRdb's copy has only in-frame clones and leaves some out. The table shows over 55,000 clones, with 94% occurring only once. This sample's treatment: preoperative locoregional IRX-2 cytokine immunotherapy. Samples came from a phase Ib trial of preoperative locoregional IRX-2 cytokine immunotherapy.

The chain uses TRBV20-1 and TRBJ2-1; tentatively, D is TRBD2 (6 bases). The clonotype was recovered from a human donor with breast cancer. The material was obtained from a patient treated with IRX-2 immunotherapy. CDR3 loop: CSAWRGYEQFF. CDR3 in DNA: TGCAGTGCCTGGAGGGGCTATGAGCAGTTCTTC.